This entry concerns a single T cell receptor beta chain. Its matching antigen is unknown. Amplification targeted TCR beta CDR3 regions from RNA transcripts. RT-PCR in the first round (using the HTBI primer set) targeted the TCR CDR3. A single record per CDR3 protein comes from TCRdb applying MiXCR to the multiplex PCR reads. The data show some 500,000 distinct CDR3 sequences, 15% to 20% seen once. With duration under 3 months, ophthalmopathy was active: Clinical Activity Score at least 3, NOSPECS at least 4. The sample originates from a study of T cells in Graves' hyperthyroidism and ophthalmopathy. The study, taken as a whole, reports: A model of 13 V-J features distinguished ophthalmopathy from stable hyperthyroidism. The model identified upcoming ophthalmopathy a median approximately six months ahead of onset.

V lost 0 bases, J lost 6 bases, and 5 bases stayed unmatched. This CDR3 contains 17 residues. The germline CDR1 and CDR2 sequences are MGHRA and YSYEKL. The chain recombines TRBV4-1 with TRBJ2-2; 12 bases fit TRBD2. The sequence came from a woman aged 30 to 39 with Graves' ophthalmopathy. The sequencing input was blood. This CDR3 is CASSQDRLAGGPGELFF. As DNA, the CDR3 is TGCGCCAGCAGCCAAGATAGGCTAGCGGGAGGGCCCGGGGAGCTGTTTTTT.